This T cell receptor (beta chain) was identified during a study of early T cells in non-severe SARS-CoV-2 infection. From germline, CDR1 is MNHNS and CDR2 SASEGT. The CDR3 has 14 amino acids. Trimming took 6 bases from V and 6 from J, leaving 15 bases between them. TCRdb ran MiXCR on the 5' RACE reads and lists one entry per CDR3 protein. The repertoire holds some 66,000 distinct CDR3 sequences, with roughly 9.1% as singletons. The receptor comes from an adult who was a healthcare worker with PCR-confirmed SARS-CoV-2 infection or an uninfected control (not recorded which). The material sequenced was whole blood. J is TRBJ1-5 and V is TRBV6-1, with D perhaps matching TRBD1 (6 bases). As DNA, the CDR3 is TGTGCCAGCAGGGGGAGCGGGGGCCGTCAGCCCCAGCATTTT. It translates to CASRGSGGRQPQHF.